These T cell receptor beta chains were read from a single sample in a study of blood T cell repertoires in COVID-19. Clones were sequenced by immunoSEQ multiplex PCR, and TCRdb holds only the in-frame ones, with some missing. The sample shows under 100,000 clones, 89% of them seen only once. Material: peripheral blood. These receptor sequences come from a man aged 55 to 69 with COVID-19, enrolled during active disease. CDR3s include the opening cysteine and the closing phenylalanine or tryptophan. The D gene is left open where the match is weak. The size entry is marked missing in some rows and otherwise reads once, few, many or a size class.

v_gene	j_gene	abundance	d_gene	CDR3nt	CDR3aa
TRBV5-4	TRBJ1-4	NA	NA	TGTGCCAGCAGCTTGGAGGGGCAGGATGAAAAACTGTTTTTT	CASSLEGQDEKLFF
TRBV7-2	TRBJ1-1	NA	NA	TGTGCCAGCAGCTTAGCGGGGGGAGAGAACACTGAAGCTTTCTTT	CASSLAGGENTEAFF
TRBV6-2/TRBV6-3	TRBJ2-3	NA	TRBD1	TGTGCCAGCAGTGAGGGGGCGGGAGATACGCAGTATTTT	CASSEGAGDTQYF
TRBV19	TRBJ2-7	NA	TRBD2	TGTGCCACTCGCCCACACGGGACTAGTCTCTCCTACGAGCAGTACTTC	CATRPHGTSLSYEQYF
TRBV5-1	TRBJ2-1	NA	NA	TGCGCCAGCAGCTCGCTTCAGGACAGCAATGAGCAGTTCTTC	CASSSLQDSNEQFF
TRBV11-3	TRBJ1-4	NA	TRBD1	TGTGCCAGCAGCCCAGTAGGGACAGGCACTTCAACTAATGAAAAACTGTTTTTT	CASSPVGTGTSTNEKLFF
TRBV19	TRBJ2-3	NA	TRBD1	TGTGCCAGTAGTGGGACAGGGGGCACAGATACGCAGTATTTT	CASSGTGGTDTQYF
TRBV11-2	TRBJ2-7	once	TRBD2	TGTGCCAGCAGCTCCAGAAGGACTAGCGGGACCTCCTACGAGCAGTACTTC	CASSSRRTSGTSYEQYF
TRBV5-4	TRBJ2-2	once	NA	TGTGCCAGCAGCTTGGACAGGGAAACCGGGGAGCTGTTTTTT	CASSLDRETGELFF
TRBV9	TRBJ2-3	NA	TRBD2	TGTGCCAGCAGCGTGGTTAGCGGGAGAGGGGATACGCAGTATTTT	CASSVVSGRGDTQYF
TRBV15	TRBJ2-5	NA	TRBD2	TGTGCCACCAGCAGAGGGCCGCTAGCGGGAGAGAAAGAGACCCAGTACTTC	CATSRGPLAGEKETQYF
TRBV6-5	TRBJ2-7	NA	TRBD1	TGTGCCAGCAGAAATCACAGGGGGAACTACGAGCAGTACTTC	CASRNHRGNYEQYF
TRBV5-6	TRBJ2-3	NA	TRBD2	TGTGCCAGCAGCCCGGAGGCGGGAGGGCCCTCAGATACGCAGTATTTT	CASSPEAGGPSDTQYF
TRBV18	TRBJ2-7	NA	NA	TGTGCCAGCTCACCTAAGACAGGCTCGTCCTACGAGCAGTACTTC	CASSPKTGSSYEQYF
TRBV6-5	TRBJ1-2	once	NA	TGTGCCTCTTCGAGAGGTAGTCGAAGTGGCTACACCTTC	CASSRGSRSGYTF
TRBV6-5	TRBJ2-5	NA	NA	TGTGCCAGCAGCGATGCCAGGAAAGAGACCCAGTACTTC	CASSDARKETQYF
TRBV7-9	TRBJ2-1	NA	NA	TGTGCCAGCAGCTTAGAAATGTTGAGAGTCCCCTACAATGAGCAGTTCTTC	CASSLEMLRVPYNEQFF
TRBV6-1	TRBJ1-6	NA	TRBD1	TGTGCCAGCAGTGAACAGGGGGCGCTTAATAATTCACCCCTCCACTTT	CASSEQGALNNSPLHF
TRBV5-1	TRBJ2-1	NA	TRBD2	TGCGCCAGCAGCTCTAGCGGGAGGGCCACCTACAATGAGCAGTTCTTC	CASSSSGRATYNEQFF
TRBV5-4	TRBJ2-3	NA	NA	TGTGCCAGCAGCCCTCAGGTAGCGGGCACAGATACGCAGTATTTT	CASSPQVAGTDTQYF
TRBV7-7	TRBJ2-2	NA	TRBD2	TGTGCTAGCAGCTTTCTAGCGGGAGAAGGCGGGGAGCTGTTTTTT	CASSFLAGEGGELFF
TRBV10-3	TRBJ2-3	NA	TRBD2	TGTGCCATCAGTGACAGCGGGAGAGGGGTGGCAGATACGCAGTATTTT	CAISDSGRGVADTQYF
TRBV5-1	TRBJ2-2	NA	TRBD2	TGCGCCAGCAGCTTGGAGCGGGAAAGAGACGGGGAGCTGTTTTTT	CASSLERERDGELFF
TRBV4-2	TRBJ2-3	NA	TRBD2	TGTGCCAGCAGCCAAGGCCCGGGGACTAGCGGTGACACAGATACGCAGTATTTT	CASSQGPGTSGDTDTQYF
TRBV5-6	TRBJ1-2	once	NA	TGTGCCAGCAGCCGGATGACAGCTTCTAACTATGGCTACACCTTC	CASSRMTASNYGYTF
TRBV24-1	TRBJ1-6	NA	NA	TGTGCCACCAGTGAAGACAGCAATTCACCCCTCCACTTT	CATSEDSNSPLHF
TRBV30	TRBJ1-4	NA	TRBD1	TGTGCCTGGAGTGGGCCCAGGGGGGTTAATGAAAAACTGTTTTTT	CAWSGPRGVNEKLFF
TRBV19	TRBJ1-5	NA	TRBD1	TGTGCCAGTAGTGTCACAGGGGGCTTCAATCAGCCCCAGCATTTT	CASSVTGGFNQPQHF
TRBV10-3	TRBJ1-1	NA	TRBD1	TGTGCCACCTACTTCGACAGGGGGCAAGGTGAAGCTTTCTTT	CATYFDRGQGEAFF
TRBV6-5	TRBJ2-1	NA	NA	TGCACCACGTCCAGGTACAATGAGCAGTTCTTC	CTTSRYNEQFF
TRBV5-5	TRBJ1-6	NA	NA	TGTGCCAGCAGCTTGTACGGGGTTTGGAATTCACCCCTCCACTTT	CASSLYGVWNSPLHF
TRBV5-6	TRBJ2-1	NA	NA	TGTGCCAGCAGCCCGGGACTTGTAAATGAGCAGTTCTTC	CASSPGLVNEQFF
TRBV6-5	TRBJ1-5	NA	NA	TGTGCCAGCAGTACGGGACATAGGAATCAGCCCCAGCATTTT	CASSTGHRNQPQHF
TRBV28	TRBJ1-4	NA	TRBD1	TGTGCCAGCAGCCCCCGGGACAGGCATGAAAAACTGTTTTTT	CASSPRDRHEKLFF
TRBV7-2	TRBJ2-7	NA	NA	TGTGCCAGCAGCTTAGGGCGGACCTACGAGCAGTACTTC	CASSLGRTYEQYF
TRBV5-6	TRBJ1-6	NA	NA	TGTGCCAGCAGCCAGAATTCACCCCTCCACTTT	CASSQNSPLHF
TRBV15	TRBJ1-1	NA	NA	TGTGCCACCAGCAGAGATCTGGGGGGAGGCCCTATGAACACTGAAGCTTTCTTT	CATSRDLGGGPMNTEAFF